The rows below give T cell receptor beta chains drawn from one sample of a study of blood T cell repertoires in COVID-19. Here immunoSEQ multiplex PCR was the method, and the copy in TCRdb shows in-frame clones only, minus some. The sample includes approximately 440,000 clones, roughly 87% of them seen just once. Sequencing used PBMCs or T cells enriched from blood (not recorded which). The source of these receptors is a woman aged 18-29 years who had recovered from COVID-19. Both conserved end residues are part of each CDR3. Each record gives: CDR3 DNA, CDR3 protein, clone size, D gene, V gene, J gene. D genes are given only for firm matches. Expanded clones get a size class; other rows say once, few or many, or leave the size out.

DNA: TGTGCCAGCAGTTCCCGAGAATGGACAGCCCTCTATAGCAATCAGCCCCAGCATTTT; CDR3: CASSSREWTALYSNQPQHF; size: NA; D: NA; V: TRBV6-2/TRBV6-3; J: TRBJ1-5
DNA: TGCGCCAGCAGCTTGGGGTACTCCGCAACTAATGAAAAACTGTTTTTT; CDR3: CASSLGYSATNEKLFF; size: NA; D: NA; V: TRBV5-1; J: TRBJ1-4
DNA: TGTGCCAGCAGTCTTAGGACAGGGCAATTATTTAGCTACGAGCAGTACTTC; CDR3: CASSLRTGQLFSYEQYF; size: NA; D: TRBD1; V: TRBV6-6; J: TRBJ2-7
DNA: TGTGCCAGCAGGACCATCAGCGGGGGGGTCAACGAGCAGTACTTC; CDR3: CASRTISGGVNEQYF; size: NA; D: TRBD2; V: TRBV28; J: TRBJ2-7
DNA: TGTGCCAGCAGCGTAGTCGGTTATGGCTACACCTTC; CDR3: CASSVVGYGYTF; size: once; D: NA; V: TRBV9; J: TRBJ1-2
DNA: TGTGCCAGCAGTTTGGGACAGGGCAGGGAGACCCAGTACTTC; CDR3: CASSLGQGRETQYF; size: NA; D: TRBD1; V: TRBV27; J: TRBJ2-5
DNA: TGTGCCAGCAGCTTCCGAGCGGAGTTCACAGATACGCAGTATTTT; CDR3: CASSFRAEFTDTQYF; size: NA; D: NA; V: TRBV5-6; J: TRBJ2-3
DNA: TGTGCCTGGAGTGGGGCCTATGGCTACACCTTC; CDR3: CAWSGAYGYTF; size: NA; D: NA; V: TRBV30; J: TRBJ1-2
DNA: TGTGCCAGCGTGGGAGGGGCTGGGGGGGCCACTGAAGCTTTCTTT; CDR3: CASVGGAGGATEAFF; size: NA; D: NA; V: TRBV28; J: TRBJ1-1
DNA: TGCGCCAGCAGCCAGGGGAAGAGCACAGATACGCAGTATTTT; CDR3: CASSQGKSTDTQYF; size: NA; D: NA; V: TRBV5-1; J: TRBJ2-3
DNA: TGTGCCAGCAGTCTCTACGGGGGAGGATATGGCTACACCTTC; CDR3: CASSLYGGGYGYTF; size: NA; D: NA; V: TRBV6-4; J: TRBJ1-2
DNA: TGTGCTAGTGGTCAACCTCAGAGTGCAGGGACCCAGTACTTC; CDR3: CASGQPQSAGTQYF; size: NA; D: NA; V: TRBV12-5; J: TRBJ2-5
DNA: TGCGCCAGCAGCTGGGGGACAGGTACCACCGGGGAGCTGTTTTTT; CDR3: CASSWGTGTTGELFF; size: NA; D: TRBD1; V: TRBV5-1; J: TRBJ2-2